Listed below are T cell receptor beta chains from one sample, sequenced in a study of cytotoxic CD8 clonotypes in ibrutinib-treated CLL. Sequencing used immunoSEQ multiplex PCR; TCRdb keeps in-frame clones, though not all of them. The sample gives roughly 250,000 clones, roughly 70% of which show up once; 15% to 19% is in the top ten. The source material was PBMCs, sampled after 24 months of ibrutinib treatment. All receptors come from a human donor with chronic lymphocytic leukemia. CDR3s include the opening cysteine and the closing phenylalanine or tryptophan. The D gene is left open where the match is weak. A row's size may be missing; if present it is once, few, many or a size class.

CDR3: CSVGQGFHEQYF
DNA: TGCAGCGTTGGACAGGGGTTCCACGAGCAGTACTTC
J: TRBJ2-7
V: TRBV29-1
D: TRBD1
size: -

CDR3: CASSQGGRRESPAGEQYF
DNA: TGCGCCAGCAGCCAAGGGGGTAGGCGGGAGTCTCCGGCCGGCGAGCAGTACTTC
J: TRBJ2-7
V: TRBV4-3
D: TRBD2
size: once

CDR3: CAGGTRIYGYTF
DNA: TGTGCCGGGGGGACTCGTATCTATGGCTACACCTTC
J: TRBJ1-2
V: TRBV28
D: -
size: -

CDR3: CASSLGTVYNEQFF
DNA: TGTGCCAGCAGCTTAGGGACAGTGTACAATGAGCAGTTCTTC
J: TRBJ2-1
V: TRBV7-9
D: -
size: -

CDR3: CASSQDGVQPQHF
DNA: TGTGCCAGCAGCCAAGATGGGGTGCAGCCCCAGCATTTT
J: TRBJ1-5
V: TRBV14
D: -
size: few

CDR3: CASSLRHGGPLSNEQFF
DNA: TGTGCCAGCAGTTTAAGGCACGGGGGGCCCCTGTCCAATGAGCAGTTCTTC
J: TRBJ2-1
V: TRBV27
D: -
size: -

CDR3: CASSLGREQYF
DNA: TGCGCCAGCAGCCTTGGACGCGAGCAGTACTTC
J: TRBJ2-7
V: TRBV5-1
D: -
size: few

CDR3: CASTATDNNYGYTF
DNA: TGTGCCAGCACCGCCACCGACAACAACTATGGCTACACCTTC
J: TRBJ1-2
V: TRBV6-6
D: -
size: -

CDR3: CASSPGLTTQYF
DNA: TGTGCCAGCAGCCCCGGACTGACGACCCAGTACTTC
J: TRBJ2-5
V: TRBV14
D: -
size: -

CDR3: CASSIPQGTDTQYF
DNA: TGTGCCAGCAGCATCCCCCAGGGGACAGATACGCAGTATTTT
J: TRBJ2-3
V: TRBV7-9
D: -
size: -

CDR3: CASSLGGLTGELFF
DNA: TGTGCCAGCAGCTTGGGCGGGCTGACCGGGGAGCTGTTTTTT
J: TRBJ2-2
V: TRBV5-4
D: -
size: -

CDR3: CASSFLRSEQYF
DNA: TGTGCCAGCAGCTTCCTCCGTTCCGAGCAGTACTTC
J: TRBJ2-7
V: TRBV7-2
D: -
size: once

CDR3: CASSVRTSGNHEQFF
DNA: TGTGCCAGCAGCGTTCGAACTAGCGGGAACCATGAGCAGTTCTTC
J: TRBJ2-1
V: TRBV9
D: TRBD2
size: -

CDR3: CASGKGTTSNQPQHF
DNA: TGTGCCAGCGGAAAGGGGACAACTAGCAATCAGCCCCAGCATTTT
J: TRBJ1-5
V: TRBV6-5
D: -
size: -

CDR3: CASSLAADQTGELFF
DNA: TGTGCTAGCAGCTTAGCGGCGGACCAAACCGGGGAGCTGTTTTTT
J: TRBJ2-2
V: TRBV7-7
D: -
size: -

CDR3: CASSQDRAGGIYNEQFF
DNA: TGCGCCAGCAGCCAAGATCGAGCGGGAGGGATTTACAATGAGCAGTTCTTC
J: TRBJ2-1
V: TRBV4-1
D: TRBD2
size: -

CDR3: CASSPFRDRGLEAFF
DNA: TGTGCCAGCAGCCCCTTCCGGGACAGGGGACTTGAAGCTTTCTTT
J: TRBJ1-1
V: TRBV2
D: TRBD1
size: few

CDR3: CASSYSDRETQYF
DNA: TGTGCCAGCAGTTACTCGGACAGAGAGACCCAGTACTTC
J: TRBJ2-5
V: TRBV6-5
D: -
size: -

CDR3: CASSLAGGALSEQFF
DNA: TGTGCCAGCAGTTTAGCGGGAGGGGCCCTTAGTGAGCAGTTCTTC
J: TRBJ2-1
V: TRBV7-3
D: TRBD2
size: -

CDR3: CASSYTNSPMNTEAFF
DNA: TGTGCCAGCAGTTATACTAACAGTCCCATGAACACTGAAGCTTTCTTT
J: TRBJ1-1
V: TRBV6-5
D: -
size: -

CDR3: CASSARGFAYEQYF
DNA: TGTGCCAGCAGCGCTAGAGGGTTTGCTTACGAGCAGTACTTC
J: TRBJ2-7
V: TRBV7-2
D: -
size: -

CDR3: CASRPRGASGMQYF
DNA: TGTGCCAGCAGGCCTCGGGGGGCGAGCGGGATGCAGTATTTT
J: TRBJ2-3
V: TRBV6-1
D: -
size: -

CDR3: CASSPGTGDQPQHF
DNA: TGTGCCAGCTCCCCCGGGACAGGGGATCAGCCCCAGCATTTT
J: TRBJ1-5
V: TRBV18
D: TRBD1
size: -

CDR3: CSVDVAAYNEQFF
DNA: TGCAGCGTTGACGTCGCGGCTTACAATGAGCAGTTCTTC
J: TRBJ2-1
V: TRBV29-1
D: -
size: -

CDR3: CASSPIEGQNYGYTF
DNA: TGTGCCAGCTCCCCGATCGAGGGGCAGAACTATGGCTACACCTTC
J: TRBJ1-2
V: TRBV18
D: -
size: -

CDR3: CASSLPAGTEAFF
DNA: TGTGCCAGCAGTCTACCAGCGGGGACTGAAGCTTTCTTT
J: TRBJ1-1
V: TRBV25-1
D: -
size: -

CDR3: CASTLGTAFYGYTF
DNA: TGTGCCAGCACCCTCGGGACAGCTTTCTATGGCTACACCTTC
J: TRBJ1-2
V: TRBV7-9
D: TRBD1
size: few

CDR3: CASSLPGRGNEQFF
DNA: TGTGCCAGCAGCTTACCAGGGCGGGGCAATGAGCAGTTCTTC
J: TRBJ2-1
V: TRBV11-3
D: -
size: -

CDR3: CASRHRTGLRETQYF
DNA: TGTGCCAGCAGGCACAGGACAGGCCTCCGGGAGACCCAGTACTTC
J: TRBJ2-5
V: TRBV7-9
D: TRBD1
size: -

CDR3: CASSEEGEQPQHF
DNA: TGTGCCAGCAGTGAAGAGGGAGAGCAGCCCCAGCATTTT
J: TRBJ1-5
V: TRBV2
D: -
size: once

CDR3: CSVRGQGNNEQFF
DNA: TGCAGCGTTCGGGGACAGGGTAACAATGAGCAGTTCTTC
J: TRBJ2-1
V: TRBV29-1
D: TRBD1
size: -

CDR3: CASSWAFVGADTQYF
DNA: TGTGCCAGCAGTTGGGCGTTCGTCGGAGCAGATACGCAGTATTTT
J: TRBJ2-3
V: TRBV28
D: -
size: -

CDR3: CASEGLAGAGELFF
DNA: TGTGCCAGTGAAGGACTAGCGGGAGCCGGGGAGCTGTTTTTT
J: TRBJ2-2
V: TRBV5-6
D: TRBD2
size: -

CDR3: CASTPGLYNEQFF
DNA: TGTGCCAGTACCCCCGGACTCTACAATGAGCAGTTCTTC
J: TRBJ2-1
V: TRBV19
D: -
size: -

CDR3: CASSLVNQPYNEKLFF
DNA: TGTGCCAGCAGCTTAGTGAATCAGCCCTATAATGAAAAACTGTTTTTT
J: TRBJ1-4
V: TRBV7-2
D: -
size: -

CDR3: CASSQDPGADTQYF
DNA: TGCGCCAGCAGCCAAGACCCGGGCGCAGATACGCAGTATTTT
J: TRBJ2-3
V: TRBV4-1
D: -
size: -

CDR3: CASSSTGSGHEQYF
DNA: TGCGCCAGCAGTTCTACAGGGTCGGGCCACGAGCAGTACTTC
J: TRBJ2-7
V: TRBV5-1
D: -
size: -

CDR3: CATTRGGRTEAFF
DNA: TGTGCCACCACCCGGGGGGGGCGTACTGAAGCTTTCTTT
J: TRBJ1-1
V: TRBV6-5
D: -
size: -

CDR3: CSVARNEQFF
DNA: TGCAGCGTGGCCAGGAACGAGCAGTTCTTC
J: TRBJ2-1
V: TRBV29-1
D: -
size: -

CDR3: CAWSPLAGVSYEQYF
DNA: TGTGCCTGGTCCCCACTAGCGGGAGTTTCCTACGAGCAGTACTTC
J: TRBJ2-7
V: TRBV30
D: TRBD2
size: once

CDR3: CASSYSGSASYEQYF
DNA: TGTGCCAGCAGTTACTCCGGCAGTGCCTCCTACGAGCAGTACTTC
J: TRBJ2-7
V: TRBV6-5
D: -
size: -

CDR3: CASSIGGKWYEQYF
DNA: TGTGCCAGTAGTATCGGAGGAAAATGGTACGAGCAGTACTTC
J: TRBJ2-7
V: TRBV19
D: -
size: -

CDR3: CASSTGPGTNEKLFF
DNA: TGTGCCAGCAGTACGGGGCCTGGAACTAATGAAAAACTGTTTTTT
J: TRBJ1-4
V: TRBV9
D: -
size: -

CDR3: CASSLEVRGGPQHF
DNA: TGTGCCAGCAGCTTAGAGGTCAGGGGGGGGCCCCAGCATTTT
J: TRBJ1-5
V: TRBV7-8
D: TRBD1
size: -

CDR3: CASSLPGVNIQYF
DNA: TGTGCCAGCAGTCTCCCAGGGGTAAACATTCAGTACTTC
J: TRBJ2-4
V: TRBV27
D: -
size: -

CDR3: CASSIGTSGTNEQFF
DNA: TGTGCCAGCAGCATTGGGACTAGCGGGACCAATGAGCAGTTCTTC
J: TRBJ2-1
V: TRBV11-2
D: TRBD2
size: -

CDR3: CASSPGTSANHEQYF
DNA: TGTGCCAGCAGTCCGGGGACTAGCGCAAACCACGAGCAGTACTTC
J: TRBJ2-7
V: TRBV28
D: TRBD2
size: -

CDR3: CASSWDGQEFNQPQHF
DNA: TGTGCCAGCAGTTGGGACGGACAGGAGTTCAATCAGCCCCAGCATTTT
J: TRBJ1-5
V: TRBV6-6
D: TRBD1
size: once

CDR3: CASSMGTSGIQETQYF
DNA: TGTGCCAGCAGCATGGGAACTAGCGGGATTCAAGAGACCCAGTACTTC
J: TRBJ2-5
V: TRBV7-9
D: TRBD2
size: -

CDR3: CASSLASGINEQFF
DNA: TGTGCCAGCAGCTTAGCATCAGGGATTAATGAGCAGTTCTTC
J: TRBJ2-1
V: TRBV7-8
D: -
size: -